A single sample is the source of the 13 T cell receptor beta chains below, sequenced in a study of monozygotic twins with inflammatory bowel disease. TCRdb reprocessed the 5' RACE reads and keeps a single row for each CDR3 protein, giving no DNA. This sample contains about 210,000 distinct CDR3 sequences. The sample was blood. These receptors all stem from a human donor with ulcerative colitis or Crohn's disease, or a healthy co-twin of an affected twin (not recorded which).

The genes are TRBV5-1 and TRBJ2-1. The CDR3 consists of 12 residues. Germline CDR1 reads SGHRS; CDR2 reads YFSETQ. This CDR3 is CASSFNSNEQFF.

V and J are TRBV11-3 and TRBJ2-3; absent DNA, TCRdb's TRBD1 call cannot be checked. The CDR3 contains 13 residues. The germline V gene has CDR1 SGHNT and CDR2 YENEEA. CDR3 protein: CASRGGWTDTQYF.

This sequence joins TRBV5-1 and TRBJ1-1; no DNA is available, so the TRBD1 call from TCRdb remains unchecked. The CDR3 runs to 14 residues. Per germline, CDR1 SGHRS and CDR2 YFSETQ. This CDR3 is CASSSVFRDTEAFF.

The CDR3 is CASAGTDNYGYTF. The chain uses TRBV12-3 or TRBV12-4 and TRBJ1-2; TCRdb reports TRBD1, a call that lacks DNA to check it against. The CDR3 spans 13 residues.

The CDR3 loop reads CASSPGQGADQPQHF. The chain is built from TRBV12-3 or TRBV12-4 and TRBJ1-5; TCRdb reports TRBD1, a call that lacks DNA to check it against. The CDR3 is 15 amino acids.

The V and J genes are TRBV20-1 and TRBJ2-5. The CDR3 is 12 residues long. In germline, CDR1 is DFQATT, CDR2 SNEGSKA (reference sequence). Here the CDR3 reads CSAPVAYETQYF.

The chain links TRBV2 to TRBJ1-1; TCRdb names TRBD1, which stays unverified in the absence of DNA. Germline V gene sequence: CDR1 SNHLY, CDR2 FYNNEI. The CDR3 spans 13 residues. The CDR3 spells CASSRLIRDGAFF.

The rearrangement uses TRBV2 and TRBJ1-4. Germline CDR1 reads SNHLY; CDR2 reads FYNNEI. The CDR3 spans 14 residues. CDR3 region: CASSDEQEGEKLFF.

The chain employs TRBV2 and TRBJ2-1; no DNA is available, so the TRBD2 call from TCRdb remains unchecked. The germline V gene encodes CDR1 SNHLY and CDR2 FYNNEI. The CDR3 covers 15 residues. The CDR3 sequence is CASSIRQSFSDEQFF.

The chain recombines TRBV6-5 with TRBJ2-1. Per the germline V gene, CDR1 is MNHEY and CDR2 is SVGAGI. CDR3 size: 14 residues. CDR3 amino acids: CASSFSGFGNEQFF.

The rearrangement links TRBV5-1 to TRBJ2-1; TCRdb returns TRBD1, unconfirmable since there is no DNA. The CDR3 has 16 amino acids. The germline V gene encodes CDR1 SGHRS and CDR2 YFSETQ. CDR3 region: CASSVQGQPGYNEQFF.

The chain is built from TRBV5-4 and TRBJ2-1; TCRdb reports TRBD2, a call that lacks DNA to check it against. There are 14 residues in the CDR3. Germline CDR1 is SGHNT and CDR2 is YYREEE (reference sequence). The CDR3 sequence is CASSRGTPAEEQFF.

The chain carries TRBV28 and TRBJ1-1; TCRdb indicates TRBD1, and absent DNA this call remains unverified. The CDR3 loop spans 14 amino acids. Germline values: CDR1 MDHEN, CDR2 SYDVKM. This chain's CDR3 is CASKGGGRGLGAFF.